By proportion, the clone carrying this T cell receptor (beta chain) is medium-sized. Its specificity is not known. Germline CDR1 is SGHAT and CDR2 is FQNNGV. CDR3 length equals 14 residues. V shed 7 bases and J 5 bases; nucleotides not matched to a gene: 10. Noted time point: persistent/refractory GD, antithyroid drugs over 5 years with positive TRAb. Preparation of the TCR library used RNA extracted from PBMCs. The data were taken from a study of regulatory T cells in long-lasting Graves disease. The authors built TCR beta libraries using iRepertoire HTBI primers and Arm-PCR of CDR3 regions. Using its own MiXCR run on the multiplex PCR reads, TCRdb lists one record per CDR3 protein. This sample yields 310,000 or so distinct CDR3 sequences, of which roughly 21% are seen a single time; approximately 53% belongs to the top ten. Overall study results and limits: Persistent disease favored TRBV28, TRBJ1-2 and TRBJ2-5.

J is TRBJ1-1 and V is TRBV11-2; TRBD1 matches 7 bases. Sequences were derived from peripheral blood mononuclear cells (PBMCs), sampled when the disease was refractory, from a patient treated with antithyroid drugs. The receptor was isolated from a female donor with Graves disease. CDR3 in amino acids: CASNLDRVVTEAFF. CDR3 sequence (DNA): TGTGCCAGCAACCTAGACAGGGTGGTAACTGAAGCTTTCTTT.